Listed below are T cell receptor beta chains from one sample, sequenced in a study of cytomegalovirus exposure and HLA in healthy donors. Using immunoSEQ multiplex PCR, the repertoire was profiled, and TCRdb retains in-frame clones only, with some absent. Of more than 200,000 clones in the sample, over 60% are singletons; the top ten hold 1.5% to 2%. The specimen sequenced was PBMCs. All receptors come from a male donor in good health and CMV-seronegative. The CDR3 runs from the conserved cysteine through the conserved F or W. The order of the fields is J gene, clone size, V gene, D gene, CDR3 DNA, CDR3 protein. A D gene is named only where the DNA matches it firmly. Clone sizes are given selectively: once, few, many, or a class where the clone is expanded.

>TRBJ2-7|.|TRBV28|.
TGTGCCAGCAACCCTCCCGGGACATCTAGATCCTACGAGCAGTACTTC
CASNPPGTSRSYEQYF
>TRBJ2-1|.|TRBV7-2|.
TGTGCCAGCAGCTTAGTAGTCTACAATGAGCAGTTCTTC
CASSLVVYNEQFF
>TRBJ1-1|once|TRBV28|TRBD1
TGTGCCAGCAGTGATCCGGGACAGTGGCCTGAAGCTTTCTTT
CASSDPGQWPEAFF
>TRBJ1-1|.|TRBV4-1|.
TGCGCCAGCAGCCAAGGTATAGACAGCTCGAACACTGAAGCTTTCTTT
CASSQGIDSSNTEAFF
>TRBJ1-4|.|TRBV6-6|.
TGTGCCAGCAGTGGGGAGGGTAAGGGTCTTGATGAAAAACTGTTTTTT
CASSGEGKGLDEKLFF
>TRBJ1-1|.|TRBV28|.
TGTGCCAGCAGTTTAGCAGGGGCCACTGAAGCTTTCTTT
CASSLAGATEAFF
>TRBJ1-1|.|TRBV7-3|TRBD1
TGTGCCAGCAGCCCGGACAGGGTGAACACTGAAGCTTTCTTT
CASSPDRVNTEAFF
>TRBJ1-3|.|TRBV13|.
TGTGCCAGCAGCTTGGGCAGGTTAGGAAACACCATATATTTT
CASSLGRLGNTIYF
>TRBJ1-1|.|TRBV4-2|.
TGTGCCAGCAGCCTTTCGTCAGGGGTGAACACTGAAGCTTTCTTT
CASSLSSGVNTEAFF
>TRBJ2-3|.|TRBV7-9|TRBD1
TGTGCCAGCGATTACAGGGGCCTCACAGATACGCAGTATTTT
CASDYRGLTDTQYF
>TRBJ1-2|.|TRBV5-1|.
TGCGCCAGCAGCTTGGGAGACGGGGACTATGGCTACACCTTC
CASSLGDGDYGYTF
>TRBJ2-1|few|TRBV5-6|.
TGTGCCAGCAGATCAGGGGCGGGCTCCTACAATGAGCAGTTCTTC
CASRSGAGSYNEQFF
>TRBJ2-4|.|TRBV27|.
TGTGCCAGCAGTCTACAGGGAAACATTCAGTACTTC
CASSLQGNIQYF
>TRBJ1-6|.|TRBV7-9|.
TGTGCCAGCAGCTTAGACGGAGATAATTCACCCCTCCACTTT
CASSLDGDNSPLHF
>TRBJ1-3|.|TRBV6-5|.
TGTGCCAGCAGTTACTCCGGGGGGCTCGGAGACACCATATATTTT
CASSYSGGLGDTIYF
>TRBJ2-7|.|TRBV4-3|TRBD2
TGCGCCAGCAGCCAAGCTTTGACTAGCGGGAAGGGAGGACAGTACTTC
CASSQALTSGKGGQYF
>TRBJ2-2|.|TRBV5-1|.
TGCGCCAGCAGCACCGGAGGAACAACTACCGGGGAGCTGTTTTTT
CASSTGGTTTGELFF
>TRBJ2-7|.|TRBV7-9|TRBD1
TGTGCCAGCAGCTTAGCGCAGGGGGCGGACTACGAGCAGTACTTC
CASSLAQGADYEQYF
>TRBJ1-5|.|TRBV7-6|.
TGTGCCAGCAGCCTCCCCGGAGATCAGCCCCAGCATTTT
CASSLPGDQPQHF
>TRBJ2-4|.|TRBV28|TRBD1
TGTGCCAGCAGTCGGACAGGCAACCTAGCCAAAAACATTCAGTACTTC
CASSRTGNLAKNIQYF
>TRBJ2-3|.|TRBV27|.
TGTGCCAGCAGTTTCGGCGAGCGAGAGACAGATACGCAGTATTTT
CASSFGERETDTQYF
>TRBJ1-5|.|TRBV7-8|.
TGTGCCAGCAGCTCCCGAGCAGGGGATAGCAATCAGCCCCAGCATTTT
CASSSRAGDSNQPQHF
>TRBJ2-7|.|TRBV6-5|TRBD1
TGTGCCAGCAGTTACGAGGGGGCCTTGGAGTACTTC
CASSYEGALEYF
>TRBJ1-6|.|TRBV9|TRBD1
TGTGCCAGCAGCCCACGACAGGGGGTTAATTCACCCCTCCACTTT
CASSPRQGVNSPLHF
>TRBJ1-4|.|TRBV9|.
TGTGCCAGCAGCGAAGGGGTGGCGGGGGATGAAAAACTGTTTTTT
CASSEGVAGDEKLFF
>TRBJ1-3|.|TRBV6-5|TRBD1
TGTGCCAGCAACGGACAGGCCGGAAACACCATATATTTT
CASNGQAGNTIYF
>TRBJ2-1|.|TRBV28|.
TGTGCCAGCTCCCCCTCGAGCTTTGAGCAGTTCTTC
CASSPSSFEQFF
>TRBJ2-7|.|TRBV6-1|.
TGTGCCAGCAGTGGGCTTGACAGGTTAGCCTACGAGCAGTACTTC
CASSGLDRLAYEQYF
>TRBJ2-7|.|TRBV28|.
TGTGCCAGCAGTCTGTCTAGCGCTCAGTACTTC
CASSLSSAQYF
>TRBJ2-2|few|TRBV9|.
TGTGCCAGCAGCGTAGATATGCCTAGCACCGGGGAGCTGTTTTTT
CASSVDMPSTGELFF
>TRBJ1-2|once|TRBV4-2|TRBD1
TGTGCCAGCAGCCAATCTCCGACAGGGGGCGACGTTGGCTACACCTTC
CASSQSPTGGDVGYTF
>TRBJ1-1|.|TRBV15|.
TGTGCCACCAGCAGAGAGGTGTCGCTAAACACTGAAGCTTTCTTT
CATSREVSLNTEAFF
>TRBJ2-2|.|TRBV9|.
TGTGCCAGCAGCGTAGGAGGAAACCTTAACACCGGAGAGCTGTTTTTT
CASSVGGNLNTGELFF
>TRBJ2-1|.|TRBV2|.
TGTGCCAGTAGCGGTCTTGGCGATGAGCAGTTCTTC
CASSGLGDEQFF
>TRBJ2-2|once|TRBV5-1|TRBD2
TGCGCCAGCAGCTTGGCAAGCGGGGCTGTTGTCGGGGAGCTGTTTTTT
CASSLASGAVVGELFF
>TRBJ1-2|few|TRBV10-3|.
TGTGCCATCACCCAGGGGATGGATGGCTACACCTTC
CAITQGMDGYTF
>TRBJ2-2|.|TRBV4-3|.
TGCGCCAGCAGCCAAGCGCAGGGCCACCTCCTTTACACCGGGGAGCTGTTTTTT
CASSQAQGHLLYTGELFF
>TRBJ1-1|.|TRBV21-1|.
TGTGCCAGCAGCAAAGCTGTAGGCAGACTAATGAACACTGAAGCTTTCTTT
CASSKAVGRLMNTEAFF
>TRBJ1-4|.|TRBV6-6|.
TGTGCCAGCAGTTACCCTGGAGGGGAGGCCCGGTCGCTGTTTTTT
CASSYPGGEARSLFF
>TRBJ1-1|.|TRBV10-3|.
TGTGCCATCAGTGAGCCAGCGGGGCCATTCACTGAAGCTTTCTTT
CAISEPAGPFTEAFF
>TRBJ2-7|.|TRBV5-1|TRBD1
TGCGCCAGCAGCTGGGGCGGGACAGGGGACCACGAGCAGTACTTC
CASSWGGTGDHEQYF
>TRBJ2-4|.|TRBV7-9|.
TGTGCCAGCAGCTTAGGCCGGGAACTAGCCAAAAACATTCAGTACTTC
CASSLGRELAKNIQYF
>TRBJ1-2|.|TRBV28|.
TGTGCCAGCAGTTTAAGAGGAGGGTATGGCTACACCTTC
CASSLRGGYGYTF
>TRBJ2-2|few|TRBV6-4|TRBD1
TGTGCCAGCAGCGCGGGGACAGGGGACACCGGGGAGCTGTTTTTT
CASSAGTGDTGELFF
>TRBJ2-1|.|TRBV5-4|TRBD2
TGTGCCAGCAGCTTGGCTAGCGGGTCTACCTACAATGAGCAGTTCTTC
CASSLASGSTYNEQFF
>TRBJ2-1|.|TRBV18|TRBD1
TGTGCCAGCTCACCACGATTAGGACAGGGGGCTAGTAATGAGCAGTTCTTC
CASSPRLGQGASNEQFF
>TRBJ2-4|.|TRBV4-3|.
TGCGCCAGCAGCCAAGGGACAGAGCTAGCCAAAAACATTCAGTACTTC
CASSQGTELAKNIQYF
>TRBJ2-7|.|TRBV9|TRBD2
TGTGCCAGCAGCGTTACCACTAGCGTCTACGAGCAGTACTTC
CASSVTTSVYEQYF
>TRBJ1-1|.|TRBV28|.
TGTGCCAGCAGCCTAAACCCGGGACTCCTGAACACTGAAGCTTTCTTT
CASSLNPGLLNTEAFF
>TRBJ1-2|.|TRBV2|TRBD1
TGTGCCAGCTACAGGGGGTATGGCTACACCTTC
CASYRGYGYTF
>TRBJ2-3|.|TRBV10-3|TRBD2
TGTGCCATCAGTGAGTCGTTAGCGGGAGATACGCAGTATTTT
CAISESLAGDTQYF
>TRBJ1-5|.|TRBV19|.
TGTGCCAGTAGTATAGTTGGGGGCGGTCAGCCCCAGCATTTT
CASSIVGGGQPQHF
>TRBJ2-5|.|TRBV12-5|TRBD1
TGTGCTAGTGGTCTCCGGGACAGGGGGCGCGAGACCCAGTACTTC
CASGLRDRGRETQYF
>TRBJ2-1|once|TRBV18|TRBD1
TGTGCCAGCTCATCGGACAGGGGGAAGAATGAGCAGTTCTTC
CASSSDRGKNEQFF